The rows below give T cell receptor beta chains drawn from one sample of a study of patients and donors after allogeneic stem cell transplantation. Each CDR3 protein is one row after TCRdb ran MiXCR on the RT-PCR reads. This table holds some 150,000 distinct CDR3 sequences, 37% found once. What was sequenced was blood, either unsorted or a sorted T cell fraction (not recorded which). The receptors come from a human donor who was either an allogeneic HSCT recipient or a stem cell or donor lymphocyte infusion donor (not recorded which). It is not recorded whose cells these are; they may come from a transplant donor. The CDR3 runs from the conserved cysteine through the conserved F or W. The order of the fields is D gene, V gene, clone size, J gene, CDR3 DNA, CDR3 protein. The D gene is left open where the match is weak. A clone size is listed for some rows: how often the clone was seen (once, few, many), or a class if it is expanded.

>NA|TRBV6-5|few|TRBJ1-2
TGTGCCAGCAAGGCAGAAGATGGCTACACCTTC
CASKAEDGYTF
>TRBD1|TRBV20-1|few|TRBJ1-4
TGCAGTGCTATGGGACAGGGTGAAAAACTGTTTTTT
CSAMGQGEKLFF
>NA|TRBV19|few|TRBJ1-1
TGTGCCAGTGAGGATTGGAACCTTCGGTTAGCTTTCTTT
CASEDWNLRLAFF
>NA|TRBV30|NA|TRBJ1-1
TGTGCCTGGACCGGGGGGAACACTGAAGCTTTCTTT
CAWTGGNTEAFF
>NA|TRBV12-3/TRBV12-4|few|TRBJ1-2
TGTGCCAGCAGTTTTGGGCAGCTCTATGGCTACACCTTC
CASSFGQLYGYTF
>TRBD1|TRBV6-5|NA|TRBJ1-6
TGTGCCAGCAGTTACGGACAGGGGGATTCACCCCTCCACTTT
CASSYGQGDSPLHF
>NA|TRBV11-2|NA|TRBJ2-1
TGTGCCAGCAGCCCGGTTACCTCTGGGAATGAGCAGTTCTTC
CASSPVTSGNEQFF
>TRBD1|TRBV25-1|few|TRBJ2-5
TGTGCCAGCAGTGTCGCAGGGGGAGAGACCCAGTACTTC
CASSVAGGETQYF
>NA|TRBV11-2|NA|TRBJ2-1
TGTGCCAGCAGCTTAGAAGGTGAGCTCGGCGACAATGAGCAGTTCTTC
CASSLEGELGDNEQFF
>NA|TRBV20-1|few|TRBJ1-2
TGCAGTGCTAGAGATCTCTCCAGAGCGCGTGGCTACACCTTC
CSARDLSRARGYTF
>NA|TRBV5-1|NA|TRBJ1-3
TGCGCCAGCAGCTTGGATTGGGGTACCGGAAACACCATATATTTT
CASSLDWGTGNTIYF
>NA|TRBV9|NA|TRBJ1-3
TGTGCCAGCAGCCCTGGCGTGCCCTCTGGAAACACCATATATTTT
CASSPGVPSGNTIYF
>NA|TRBV10-3|few|TRBJ1-5
TGTGCCATCAGTGAGAGGGAGGGTAATCAGCCCCAGCATTTT
CAISEREGNQPQHF
>NA|TRBV20-1|few|TRBJ1-6
TGCAGTGCTAGCAGGGAGAGCTCCTATAATTCACCCCTCCACTTT
CSASRESSYNSPLHF
>NA|TRBV12-3/TRBV12-4|few|TRBJ1-2
TGTGCCAGCAGTATTACAGAAAACTATGGCTACACCTTC
CASSITENYGYTF
>NA|TRBV10-3|few|TRBJ1-1
TGTGCCATCAGTGAGTCCGGGTTGGAAGCTTTCTTT
CAISESGLEAFF
>NA|TRBV25-1|NA|TRBJ1-5
TGTGCCAGCAGCACAGCGGGAGTAGTCGGGAATCAGCCCCAGCATTTT
CASSTAGVVGNQPQHF
>NA|TRBV28|NA|TRBJ1-5
TGTGCCAGCAGTCGCCTATGGGCCGCCCTTTGGGGCAATCAGCCCCAGCATTTT
CASSRLWAALWGNQPQHF
>TRBD1|TRBV20-1|few|TRBJ1-5
TGCAGTGCTAGAAAAGGACAGGGAGATCAGCCCCAGCATTTT
CSARKGQGDQPQHF
>NA|TRBV25-1|many|TRBJ1-1
TGTGCCAGCACTTATAAGGGGAACACTGAAGCTTTCTTT
CASTYKGNTEAFF
>NA|TRBV6-5|NA|TRBJ2-3
TGTGCCAGCACCTCTACGGGGTCCCCCGCAGATACGCAGTATTTT
CASTSTGSPADTQYF
>TRBD1|TRBV7-3|few|TRBJ1-2
TGTGCCAGCAGCTCCACAGGGGGCGCACTGAATGGCTACACCTTC
CASSSTGGALNGYTF
>NA|TRBV6-5|NA|TRBJ1-5
TGTGCCAGCAGTTCTAAAACACAAAGGGTCAATCAGCCCCAGCATTTT
CASSSKTQRVNQPQHF
>TRBD2|TRBV7-7|NA|TRBJ2-3
TGTGCTAGCAGCTTAGACGGGGGGGACACAGATACGCAGTATTTT
CASSLDGGDTDTQYF
>NA|TRBV9|NA|TRBJ2-1
TGTGCCAGCAGCGGGAAAGAACCCACCGGCTCCTACAATGAGCAGTTCTTC
CASSGKEPTGSYNEQFF
>TRBD2|TRBV28|NA|TRBJ2-5
TGTGCCAGCAGTGTAGCGGGGAAACAAGAGACCCAGTACTTC
CASSVAGKQETQYF
>NA|TRBV12-3/TRBV12-4|few|TRBJ1-1
TGTGCCAGCAGTTTAAGGCCATGGGACACTGAAGCTTTCTTT
CASSLRPWDTEAFF
>NA|TRBV24-1|NA|TRBJ2-3
TGTGCCACCAGTCCTTCCTGGGACAGCACAGATACGCAGTATTTT
CATSPSWDSTDTQYF
>NA|TRBV9|NA|TRBJ1-2
TGTGCCAGCAGCGTAGCGGAGGCTAACTATGGCTACACCTTC
CASSVAEANYGYTF
>NA|TRBV10-2|NA|TRBJ2-5
TGCGCCACCACAGGGACCGGTGAGACCCAGTACTTC
CATTGTGETQYF
>TRBD1|TRBV4-1|NA|TRBJ1-5
TGCGCCAGCAGCCAATTCGGACAGGCCAATCAGCCCCAGCATTTT
CASSQFGQANQPQHF
>NA|TRBV7-8|NA|TRBJ1-1
TGTGCCAGCAGGTTGTTAGACGCAACTGAAGCTTTCTTT
CASRLLDATEAFF
>TRBD2|TRBV11-3|once|TRBJ2-1
TGTGCCAGCAGCACGGGAGGGCTAGCGGGGTACAATGAGCAGTTCTTC
CASSTGGLAGYNEQFF
>NA|TRBV27|NA|TRBJ1-2
TGTGCCAGCACCCCGGGGAGGGGTGTCGGTGGCTACACCTTC
CASTPGRGVGGYTF
>NA|TRBV9|few|TRBJ2-1
TGTGCCAGCAGCCCCAGGAGCACCTACAATGAGCAGTTCTTC
CASSPRSTYNEQFF
>NA|TRBV15|few|TRBJ1-2
TGTGCCACCAGCACCCGACAACAGGGTCCCTATGGCTACACCTTC
CATSTRQQGPYGYTF
>TRBD1|TRBV6-6|NA|TRBJ1-5
TGTGCCAGCAGCCGGGGACAGCCTAATAGCAATCAGCCCCAGCATTTT
CASSRGQPNSNQPQHF
>NA|TRBV6-2/TRBV6-3|NA|TRBJ2-1
TGTGCCAGCAGTTATATCTCGGGGCGCTACAATGAGCAGTTCTTC
CASSYISGRYNEQFF
>TRBD2|TRBV12-3/TRBV12-4|NA|TRBJ2-1
TGTGCCAGCACCCGACTAGCGGGGACCCAGTTCTTC
CASTRLAGTQFF
>NA|TRBV7-3|few|TRBJ1-3
TGTGCCAGCAGCACCCGGAGGGGAAACACCATATATTTT
CASSTRRGNTIYF
>TRBD1|TRBV12-3/TRBV12-4|NA|TRBJ1-1
TGTGCCAGCAGTTTCACAGGGGGCGAGACTGAAGCTTTCTTT
CASSFTGGETEAFF
>TRBD1|TRBV12-3/TRBV12-4|many|TRBJ1-2
TGTGCCAGCAGTCGACAGGGAGAGAGGGGCTACACCTTC
CASSRQGERGYTF
>NA|TRBV27|few|TRBJ1-4
TGTGCCAGCAGTTTTGTAGGGATGGGGGAAAAACTGTTTTTT
CASSFVGMGEKLFF
>NA|TRBV29-1|many|TRBJ1-2
TGCAGCGTCGTCATTGGCTACACCTTC
CSVVIGYTF